The 18 T cell receptor beta chains below were found in one sample sequenced in a study of radiation and T cells in renal cell carcinoma. As to treatment: treatment-naive control, cytoreductive nephrectomy. Sequenced by immunoSEQ multiplex PCR; TCRdb stores in-frame clones only, minus some. Of some 25,000 clones in the sample, roughly 64% are singletons; the top ten hold 22%. The sample consisted of tumor tissue, taken from a patient whose treatment was nephrectomy without radiotherapy. The receptors were sampled from a man aged 35 to 55 with renal cell carcinoma.

This chain joins TRBV11-2 and TRBJ1-6, with TRBD1 matching over 9 bases. The CDR3 is made up of 19 amino acids. The V and J ends lost 1 base and 8 bases, in that order; junction bases with no gene match: 15. Germline V gives CDR1 SGHAT, CDR2 FQNNGV. CDR3 sequence: CASSLGGTGSKEGDSPLHF. The CDR3 DNA reads TGTGCCAGCAGCTTAGGCGGGACAGGGTCAAAAGAGGGGGATTCACCCCTCCACTTT.

The chain recombines TRBV4-3 with TRBJ2-1; 13 bases fit TRBD2. V shed 1 base and J 4 bases; nucleotides not matched to a gene: 16. Germline V lookup: CDR1 LGHNA, CDR2 YSLEER. The CDR3 spans 21 residues. The CDR3 nucleotides are TGCGCCAGCAGCCAAGTATTCATTTCTGGACTAGCGGGGGACCCTTACAATGAGCAGTTCTTC. Protein product: CASSQVFISGLAGDPYNEQFF.

The rearrangement joins TRBV4-3 to TRBJ1-1; D is perhaps TRBD1 (6 bases). Germline CDR1 LGHNA, CDR2 YSLEER. This CDR3 is built from 15 residues. Trimming took 4 bases from V and 6 from J, leaving 18 bases between them. As DNA, the CDR3 is TGCGCCAGCAGCCTCAGAGCCAGGGGAATCCCTGAAGCTTTCTTT. Translating gives CASSLRARGIPEAFF.

This clone was seen only a few times. V and J are TRBV28 and TRBJ1-1, with no clear D. CDR3 length: 11 residues. The germline CDR1 and CDR2 sequences are MDHEN and SYDVKM. The ends were cut back, 3 bases at V and 8 bases at J, with 7 bases in the middle. CDR3 protein: CASSLNHEAFF. The CDR3 nucleotides read TGTGCCAGCAGTTTGAACCACGAAGCTTTCTTT.

The J gene is TRBJ2-2, the V gene TRBV6-6; 9 bases map to TRBD1. Germline V CDR1 and CDR2: MNHNY, SVGAGI (reference sequence). Germline trimming cut 7 bases from V and 2 bases from J; bases unmatched to any gene: 5. This CDR3 has 15 amino acids. CDR3 DNA: TGTGCCAGCACGAGGGACAGGGACAACACCGGGGAGCTGTTTTTT. It translates to CASTRDRDNTGELFF.

In this sample, this clone turned up a few times. V usage is TRBV19 and J usage is TRBJ2-2, with D perhaps TRBD2 (5 bases). Trimming removed 7 bases at V and 3 bases at J, with 15 bases between. The V gene's germline CDR1 is LNHDA and CDR2 SQIVND (reference sequence). The CDR3 runs to 15 residues. CDR3 in amino acids: CASTQSRGDTGELFF. CDR3 coding DNA: TGTGCCAGTACCCAAAGCCGGGGAGACACCGGGGAGCTGTTTTTT.

The rearrangement joins TRBV29-1 to TRBJ1-1; possibly TRBD1 for D (6 bases). Trimming shortened V by 7 bases and J by 1 base, and 19 bases separated the two germline ends. The CDR3 is made up of 15 amino acids. In germline, CDR1 is SQVTM, CDR2 ANQGSEA. CDR3 protein: CSAKRPGGPNTEAFF. The CDR3 DNA reads as TGCAGCGCGAAAAGACCGGGGGGCCCGAACACTGAAGCTTTCTTT.

For the CDR3, the DNA is TGCAGCGTCCCTGGGGGTAGCGGGAGCGAGACCCAGTACTTC. Translation gives CSVPGGSGSETQYF. The rearrangement uses TRBV29-1 and TRBJ2-5; TRBD2 aligns across 9 bases. The CDR3 length is 14 residues. Trimming removed 6 bases from V and 5 bases from J; junction bases left unmatched: 10. The germline gives CDR1 SQVTM, CDR2 ANQGSEA.

The chain carries TRBV5-8 and TRBJ2-6; D may match TRBD1 or TRBD2 (5 bases each). V was cut by 4 bases and J by 2 bases, with 7 bases left in between. Per germline, CDR1 SGHTS and CDR2 YDEGEE. This CDR3 has 14 residues. CDR3: CASSRGAGANVLTF. The CDR3, as DNA: TGTGCCAGCAGCCGAGGGGCTGGGGCCAACGTCCTGACTTTC.

This chain uses TRBV7-9 with TRBJ1-2; D might be TRBD1 (6 bases). Looked up from germline, CDR1 is SEHNR and CDR2 is FQNEAQ (reference sequence). The CDR3 is 14 amino acids. The V end was cut by 3 bases, the J end by 4 bases, with 12 bases between. CDR3 nucleotide sequence: TGTGCCAGCAGCTTTGCACAGGGTGGCTATGGCTACACCTTC. It specifies CASSFAQGGYGYTF.

This sequence joins TRBV11-3 and TRBJ2-1; maybe TRBD2 (6 bases). Looked up from germline, CDR1 is SGHNT and CDR2 is YENEEA. With 5 bases removed from V and 1 base from J, the gap between germline ends came to 9 bases. The CDR3 consists of 14 residues. The CDR3 sequence: CASSPGGSYNEQFF. The DNA for the CDR3 is TGTGCCAGCAGCCCCGGGGGATCCTACAATGAGCAGTTCTTC.

This clone was recorded many times. CDR3 coding DNA: TGTGCCAGCAGCTTAGCATCGGACTCTGGAAACACCATATATTTT. As protein: CASSLASDSGNTIYF. The chain is built from TRBV7-8 and TRBJ1-3, with D unclear. Germline V gene lookup returns CDR1 SGHVS and CDR2 FQNEAQ. Trimming took 0 bases from V and 0 from J, leaving 6 bases between them. The CDR3 covers 15 residues.

The V and J genes are TRBV15 and TRBJ2-3; D uncertain. This CDR3 is built from 14 residues. Trimming removed 3 bases from V and 9 bases from J, with 16 bases in between. Germline CDR1 reads LNHNV; CDR2 reads YYDKDF (reference sequence). The CDR3 loop reads CATSSPLRAATQYF. The CDR3 nucleotides are TGTGCCACCAGCAGCCCTCTTCGGGCAGCAACGCAGTATTTT.

This clone was seen only a few times. The chain combines TRBV5-1 with TRBJ1-1; possibly TRBD1 for D (5 bases). Germline CDR1 SGHRS, CDR2 YFSETQ. The V end was cut by 1 base, the J end by 1 base, with 11 bases between. The CDR3 is 15 amino acids. CDR3 nucleotide sequence: TGCGCCAGCAGCTTGCGGGGGGAATGGAACACTGAAGCTTTCTTT. It translates to CASSLRGEWNTEAFF.

J is TRBJ1-2 and V is TRBV28; D perhaps matches TRBD1 (5 bases). The CDR3 runs 12 residues. Per germline, CDR1 MDHEN and CDR2 SYDVKM. The V end lost 5 bases, the J end lost 5 bases, and 9 bases lay between the germline ends. CDR3 sequence (DNA): TGTGCCAGCAGTCAGGGTCCGTATGGCTACACCTTC. This translates into CASSQGPYGYTF.

The rearrangement links TRBV29-1 to TRBJ1-2; the D gene is possibly TRBD1 (6 bases). In germline, CDR1 is SQVTM, CDR2 ANQGSEA. Trimming shortened V by 0 bases and J by 6 bases, and 17 bases separated the two germline ends. This CDR3 has 15 amino acids. CDR3 sequence: CSVEDYAQGRDGYTF. The CDR3 DNA reads as TGCAGCGTTGAAGATTACGCTCAGGGGAGGGATGGCTACACCTTC.

This clone is medium-sized by share. The V gene is TRBV19, the J gene TRBJ1-1, with D unclear. CDR3 length: 13 amino acids. Trimming stripped 6 bases from V and 0 bases from J, with 8 bases between. Germline CDR1 reads LNHDA; CDR2 reads SQIVND (reference sequence). DNA of the CDR3: TGTGCCAGTAGGTACAGCATGAACACTGAAGCTTTCTTT. Translating gives CASRYSMNTEAFF. The full variable domain, in which reference TRBV19 and TRBJ1-1 provide the parts outside the CDR3, is DGGITQSPKYLFRKEGQNVTLSCEQNLNHDAMYWYRQDPGQGLRLIYYSQIVNDFQKGDIAEGYSVSREKKESFPLTVTSAQKNPTAFYLCASRYSMNTEAFFGQGTRLTVV.

This clone was seen a handful of times. The chain employs TRBV6-1 and TRBJ1-1; D remains unclear. CDR1 and CDR2 (germline): MNHNS, SASEGT. V was cut by 7 bases and J by 1 base, with 7 bases left in between. The CDR3 covers 12 residues. The CDR3 region is CASTRSNTEAFF. DNA of the CDR3: TGTGCCAGCACACGATCGAACACTGAAGCTTTCTTT.